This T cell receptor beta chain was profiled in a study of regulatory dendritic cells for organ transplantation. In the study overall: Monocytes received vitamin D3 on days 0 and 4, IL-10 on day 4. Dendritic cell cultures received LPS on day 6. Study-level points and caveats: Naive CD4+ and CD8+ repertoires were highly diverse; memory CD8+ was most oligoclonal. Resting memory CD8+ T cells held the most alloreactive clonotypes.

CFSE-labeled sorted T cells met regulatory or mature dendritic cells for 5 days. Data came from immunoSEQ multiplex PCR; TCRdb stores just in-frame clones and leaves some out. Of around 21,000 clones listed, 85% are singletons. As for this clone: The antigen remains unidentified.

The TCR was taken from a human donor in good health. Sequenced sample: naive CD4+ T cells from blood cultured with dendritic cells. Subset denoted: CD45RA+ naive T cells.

CDR3 bases: TGTGCCAGCTTTACCGGCCCGAACACTGAAGCTTTCTTT. Protein product: CASFTGPNTEAFF. The chain uses TRBV28 and TRBJ1-1; D remains ambiguous. Trimming stripped 8 bases from V and 1 base from J, with 11 bases between. The CDR3 covers 13 residues. CDR1 is MDHEN and CDR2 is SYDVKM in the germline V gene.